This record looks at one T cell receptor (beta chain) sequence and its context. These data originate in a study of shared T cell receptors in the human thymus. Trimming cost V 5 bases and J 5 bases, with 9 bases left between them. The germline CDR1 and CDR2 sequences are SGHTA and FQGNSA. There are 12 residues in the CDR3. Sequenced by immunoSEQ multiplex PCR; TCRdb stores in-frame clones only, minus some. In the table there are 650,000 to 950,000 clones, 80% to 90% of which are singletons. The same specimen was also included in a second study, on human thymus T cells. Per that paper: Thymic samples were excised during corrective heart operations. Apparent bias marked the V and J gene usage of thymic and blood repertoires. In unrelated individuals, thymic repertoires overlapped highly, according to related research.

This rearrangement joins TRBV7-2 to TRBJ2-5; D not resolved. Sequenced sample: thymocytes. The TCR sequence derives from a girl less than two years old with a congenital heart defect. The CDR3 DNA sequence: TGTGCCAGCAGCCCAGAATTGGAGACCCAGTACTTC. Protein product: CASSPELETQYF.